The clone carrying this T cell receptor (beta chain) was seen only a few times. Its antigen is currently unknown. The CDR3 has 17 amino acids. V lost 6 bases and J lost 0, with 18 bases in between. The germline CDR1 and CDR2 sequences are MNHGY and SAAAGT. The data stem from a study of T cell repertoires in cytomegalovirus infection. Points from the study as a whole: The ex vivo response was dominated by HLA-C-restricted CMV-specific TCR beta clonotypes.

TCRdb reprocessed the reads via MiXCR and lists one record per CDR3 protein. The repertoire has approximately 180,000 distinct CDR3 sequences, approximately 18% of them found once; the top ten carry roughly 24%. The chain is built from TRBV6-8 and TRBJ1-5, with D perhaps matching TRBD1 (5 bases). The clonotype comes from a human donor in good health (CMV status not recorded). Some clones in this sample may be carry-over from other donors' samples. Sequencing was done on a sample of CD8+ T cells from PBMCs. In nucleotides, the CDR3 is TGTGCCAGCAGCCTTGAGGAACAGACAGATAGCAATCAGCCCCAGCATTTT. This encodes CASSLEEQTDSNQPQHF.